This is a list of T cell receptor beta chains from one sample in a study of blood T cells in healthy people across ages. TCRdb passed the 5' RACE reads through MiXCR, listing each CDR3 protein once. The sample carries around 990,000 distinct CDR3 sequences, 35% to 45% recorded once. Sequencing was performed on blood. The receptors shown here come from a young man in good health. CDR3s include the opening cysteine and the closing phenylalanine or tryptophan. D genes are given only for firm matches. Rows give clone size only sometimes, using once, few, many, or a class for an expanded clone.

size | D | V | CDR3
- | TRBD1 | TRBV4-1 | CASSQREGAETEAFF
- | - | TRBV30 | CAWTLFQEGYEQYF
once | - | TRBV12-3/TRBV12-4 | CASSAQTAVAQYF
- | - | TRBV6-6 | CASSRQGAQETQYF
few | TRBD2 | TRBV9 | CASSVGVAGGTDTQYF
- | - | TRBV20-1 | CSAQTERGTDTQYF
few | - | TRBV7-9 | CASSSPGIQYF
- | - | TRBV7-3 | CASSPRRIYDQPQHF
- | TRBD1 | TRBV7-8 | CASSLAGTVITGELFF
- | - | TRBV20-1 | CSARDVGGFLDTQYF
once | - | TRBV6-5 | CASSYSGGSRQPQHF
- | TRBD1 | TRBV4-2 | CASSPWTGSDEQFF
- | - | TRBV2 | CASRDGLYEQYF
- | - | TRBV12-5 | CASGLNLIKPQHF
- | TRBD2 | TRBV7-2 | CASSLHRTSGGFYEQYF
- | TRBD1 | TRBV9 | CASSVAGQGHETQYF
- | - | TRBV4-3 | CASSQDHIPTETQYF
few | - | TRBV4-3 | CASSQVNRASTEAFF
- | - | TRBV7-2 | CASSKDSNPREQYF
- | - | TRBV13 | CASSLGQGWQPQHF
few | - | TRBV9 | CASTNLGFGYTF
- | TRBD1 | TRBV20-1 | CSARGTGYSYNSPLHF
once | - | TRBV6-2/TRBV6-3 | CASSRPGDRGDTEAFF
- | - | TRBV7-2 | CASSLGATGHTDTQYF
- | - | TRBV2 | CASTLSHQRTDTQYF
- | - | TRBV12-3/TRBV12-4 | CASSQAGIGADTQYF
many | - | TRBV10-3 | CAISAGTSTDTQYF
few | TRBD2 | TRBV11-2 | CASSSPSGGSKNIQYF
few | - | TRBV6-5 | CASTRRDGEKLFF
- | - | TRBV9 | CASSPGLGYQPQHF
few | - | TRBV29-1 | CSVELGGGTEAFF
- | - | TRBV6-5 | CASPSTGDLYGYTF
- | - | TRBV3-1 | CASNPFRAETQFF
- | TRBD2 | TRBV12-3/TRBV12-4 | CASKQAGAYEQYF
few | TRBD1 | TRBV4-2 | CASSQENRGEQFF
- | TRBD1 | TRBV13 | CASSLVPTGAEYSNQPQHF
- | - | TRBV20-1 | CSARNPLHGELFF
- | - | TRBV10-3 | CATAFNRDKVSGANVLTF
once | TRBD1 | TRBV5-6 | CASSSQGTRGTQYF
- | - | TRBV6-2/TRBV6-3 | CASSYASGINQPQHF
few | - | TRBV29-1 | CSVVRTDEAFF
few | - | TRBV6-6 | CASLAGGNTIYF
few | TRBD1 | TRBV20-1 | CSAPTGVVRAFF
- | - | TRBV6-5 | CASSYGFGSYEQFF
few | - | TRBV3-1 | CASRQRGIQETQYF
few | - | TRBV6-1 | CATKEGYEKLFF
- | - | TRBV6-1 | CASSRDINYDYTF
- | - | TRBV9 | CASSAGEATNEKLFF
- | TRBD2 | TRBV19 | CASRDTRTSIGTQYF
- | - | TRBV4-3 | CASSQDYRTESNYGYTF